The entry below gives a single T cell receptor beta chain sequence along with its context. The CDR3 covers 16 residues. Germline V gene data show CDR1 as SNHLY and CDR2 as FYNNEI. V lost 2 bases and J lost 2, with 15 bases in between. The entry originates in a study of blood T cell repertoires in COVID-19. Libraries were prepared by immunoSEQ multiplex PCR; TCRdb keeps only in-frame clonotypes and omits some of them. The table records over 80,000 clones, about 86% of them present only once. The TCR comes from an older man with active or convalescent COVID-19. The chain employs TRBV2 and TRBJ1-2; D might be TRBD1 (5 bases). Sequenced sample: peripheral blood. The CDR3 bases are TGTGCCAGCAGTGAAAGGGCGGGACTAGCCAACTATGGCTACACCTTC. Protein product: CASSERAGLANYGYTF.